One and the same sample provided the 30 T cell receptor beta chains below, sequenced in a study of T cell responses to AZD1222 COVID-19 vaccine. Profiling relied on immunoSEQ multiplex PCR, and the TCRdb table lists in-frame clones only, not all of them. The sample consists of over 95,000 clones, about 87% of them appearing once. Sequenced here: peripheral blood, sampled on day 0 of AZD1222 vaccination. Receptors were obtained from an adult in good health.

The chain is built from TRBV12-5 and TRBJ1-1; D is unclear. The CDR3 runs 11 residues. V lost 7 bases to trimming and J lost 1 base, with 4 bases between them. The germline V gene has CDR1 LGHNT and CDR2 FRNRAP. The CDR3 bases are TGTGCTAGTGCCCGGAACACTGAAGCTTTCTTT. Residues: CASARNTEAFF.

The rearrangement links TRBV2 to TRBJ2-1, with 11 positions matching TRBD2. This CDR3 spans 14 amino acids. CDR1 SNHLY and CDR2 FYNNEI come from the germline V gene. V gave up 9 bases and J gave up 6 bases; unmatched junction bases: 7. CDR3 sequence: CASEGLAASNEQFF. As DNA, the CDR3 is TGTGCCAGTGAGGGACTAGCGGCGAGCAATGAGCAGTTCTTC.

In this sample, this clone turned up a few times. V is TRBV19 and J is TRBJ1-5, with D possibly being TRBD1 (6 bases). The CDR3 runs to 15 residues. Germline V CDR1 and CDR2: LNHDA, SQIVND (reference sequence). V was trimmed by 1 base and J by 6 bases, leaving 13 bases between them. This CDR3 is CASSIVGGAGQPQHF. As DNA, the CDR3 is TGTGCCAGTAGTATAGTCGGGGGGGCGGGTCAGCCCCAGCATTTT.

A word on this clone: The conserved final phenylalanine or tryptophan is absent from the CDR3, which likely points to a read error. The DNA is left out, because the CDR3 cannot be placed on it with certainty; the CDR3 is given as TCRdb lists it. The chain's CDR3 is CAAAKGAQI. The chain links TRBV24-1 to TRBJ1-3; the table calls TRBD1, which could not be checked here. Both ends counted, the CDR3 spans 9 residues. Germline-derived CDR1 and CDR2 are KGHDR and SFDVKD.

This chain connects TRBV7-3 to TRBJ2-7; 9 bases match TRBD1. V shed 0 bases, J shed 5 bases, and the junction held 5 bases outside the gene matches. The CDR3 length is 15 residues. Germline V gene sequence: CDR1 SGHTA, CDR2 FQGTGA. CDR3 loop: CASSLTAGQGHEQYF. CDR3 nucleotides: TGTGCCAGCAGCTTAACGGCGGGACAGGGCCACGAGCAGTACTTC. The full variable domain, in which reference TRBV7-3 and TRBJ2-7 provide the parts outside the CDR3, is GAGVSQTPSNKVTEKGKYVELRCDPISGHTALYWYRQSLGQGPEFLIYFQGTGAADDSGLPNDRFFAVRPEGSVSTLKIQRTERGDSAVYLCASSLTAGQGHEQYFGPGTRLTVT.

The CDR3 loop reads CASSPPSREDSPLHF. The CDR3 DNA sequence: TGTGCCAGCTCACCACCAAGCAGGGAGGATTCACCCCTCCACTTT. The chain combines TRBV18 with TRBJ1-6; tentative D call: TRBD1 (5 bases). V gave up 0 bases and J gave up 8 bases, with 11 bases separating them. The CDR3 is 15 amino acids. Germline V CDR1 and CDR2: KGHSH, LQKENI.

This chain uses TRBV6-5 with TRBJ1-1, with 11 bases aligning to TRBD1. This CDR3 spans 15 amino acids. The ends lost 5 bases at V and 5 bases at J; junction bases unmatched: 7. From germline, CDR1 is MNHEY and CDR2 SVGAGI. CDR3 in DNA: TGTGCCAGCAGTCCCGGGACAGGGGGAACGACTGAAGCTTTCTTT. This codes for CASSPGTGGTTEAFF.

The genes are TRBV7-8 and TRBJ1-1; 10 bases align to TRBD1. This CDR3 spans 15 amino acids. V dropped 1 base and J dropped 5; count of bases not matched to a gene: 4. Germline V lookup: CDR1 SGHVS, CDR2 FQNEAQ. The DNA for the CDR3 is TGTGCCAGCAGCTTAGGCGGGACAGGGGTGACTGAAGCTTTCTTT. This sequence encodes CASSLGGTGVTEAFF.

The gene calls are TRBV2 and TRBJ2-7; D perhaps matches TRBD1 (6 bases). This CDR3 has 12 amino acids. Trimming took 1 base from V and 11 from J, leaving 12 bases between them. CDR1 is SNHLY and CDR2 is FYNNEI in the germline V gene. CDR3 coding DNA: TGTGCCAGCAGTGAAGGGTGGGGACAAGAGTACTTC. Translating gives CASSEGWGQEYF. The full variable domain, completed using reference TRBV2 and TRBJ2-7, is EPEVTQTPSHQVTQMGQEVILRCVPISNHLYFYWYRQILGQKVEFLVSFYNNEISEKSEIFDDQFSVERPDGSNFTLKIRSTKLEDSAMYFCASSEGWGQEYFGPGTRLTVT.

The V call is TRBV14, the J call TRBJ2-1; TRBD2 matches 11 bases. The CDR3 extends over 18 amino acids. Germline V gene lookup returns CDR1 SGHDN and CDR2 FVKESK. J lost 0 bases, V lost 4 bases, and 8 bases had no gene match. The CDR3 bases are TGTGCCAGCAGCCGCGGACTAGCGGGTAAGAGCTCCTACAATGAGCAGTTCTTC. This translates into CASSRGLAGKSSYNEQFF.

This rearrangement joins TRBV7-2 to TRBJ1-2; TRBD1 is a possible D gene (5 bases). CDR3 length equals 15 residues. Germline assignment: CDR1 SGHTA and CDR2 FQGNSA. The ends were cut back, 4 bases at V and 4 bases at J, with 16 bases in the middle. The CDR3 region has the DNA TGTGCCAGCAGCTCCCCAAGGGGTCTTGGCTATGGCTACACCTTC. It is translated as CASSSPRGLGYGYTF.

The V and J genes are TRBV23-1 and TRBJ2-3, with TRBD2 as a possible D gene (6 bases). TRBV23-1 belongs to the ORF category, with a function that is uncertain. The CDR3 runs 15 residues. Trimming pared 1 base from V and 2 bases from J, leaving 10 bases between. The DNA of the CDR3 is TGCGCCAGCAGTCAATTGACTAGATTCACAGATACGCAGTATTTT. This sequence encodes CASSQLTRFTDTQYF.

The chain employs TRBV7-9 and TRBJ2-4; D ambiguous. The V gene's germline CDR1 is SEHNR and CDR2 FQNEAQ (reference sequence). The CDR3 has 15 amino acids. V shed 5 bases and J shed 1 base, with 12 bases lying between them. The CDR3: CASSPSAGAKNIQYF. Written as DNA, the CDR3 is TGTGCCAGCAGCCCCTCGGCCGGGGCCAAAAACATTCAGTACTTC.

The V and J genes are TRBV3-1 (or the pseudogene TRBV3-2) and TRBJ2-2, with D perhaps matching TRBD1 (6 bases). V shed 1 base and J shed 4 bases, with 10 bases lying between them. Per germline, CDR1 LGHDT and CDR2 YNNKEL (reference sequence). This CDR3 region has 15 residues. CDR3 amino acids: CASSQGVGGTGELFF. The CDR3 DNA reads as TGTGCCAGCAGCCAAGGGGTAGGGGGCACCGGGGAGCTGTTTTTT.

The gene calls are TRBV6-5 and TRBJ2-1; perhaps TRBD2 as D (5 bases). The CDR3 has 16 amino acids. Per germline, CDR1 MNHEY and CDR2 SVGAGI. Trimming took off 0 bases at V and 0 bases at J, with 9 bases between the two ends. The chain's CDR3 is CASSYSLASSYNEQFF. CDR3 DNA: TGTGCCAGCAGTTACTCATTAGCGAGCTCCTACAATGAGCAGTTCTTC.

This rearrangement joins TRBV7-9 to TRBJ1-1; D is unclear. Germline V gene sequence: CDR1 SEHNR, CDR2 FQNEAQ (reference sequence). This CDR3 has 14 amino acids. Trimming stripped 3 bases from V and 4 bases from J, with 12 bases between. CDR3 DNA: TGTGCCAGCAGCTTCACACCTGGGTCCACTGAAGCTTTCTTT. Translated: CASSFTPGSTEAFF.

Here the CDR3 reads CASRPGTNTNYGYTF. CDR3 in DNA: TGCGCCAGCAGACCCGGGACAAACACTAACTATGGCTACACCTTC. V gene TRBV4-3 combines with J gene TRBJ1-2; maybe TRBD1 (6 bases). Trimming took 6 bases from V and 0 from J, leaving 14 bases between them. Per the germline V gene, CDR1 is LGHNA and CDR2 is YSLEER. The CDR3 spans 15 residues.

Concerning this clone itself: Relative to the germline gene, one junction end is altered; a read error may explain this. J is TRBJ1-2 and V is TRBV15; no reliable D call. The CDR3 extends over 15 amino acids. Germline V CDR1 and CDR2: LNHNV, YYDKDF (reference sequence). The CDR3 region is CTTSRDGKVFHGYTF. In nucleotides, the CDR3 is TGTACCACCAGCAGAGACGGCAAGGTTTTCCATGGCTACACCTTC.

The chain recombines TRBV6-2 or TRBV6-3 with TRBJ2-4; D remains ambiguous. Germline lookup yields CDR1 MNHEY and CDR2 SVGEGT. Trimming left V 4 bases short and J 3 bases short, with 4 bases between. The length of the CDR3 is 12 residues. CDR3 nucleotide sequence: TGTGCCAGCAGTTCGTACAAAAACATTCAGTACTTC. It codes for CASSSYKNIQYF.

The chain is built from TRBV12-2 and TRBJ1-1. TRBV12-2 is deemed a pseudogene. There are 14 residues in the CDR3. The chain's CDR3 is CASRLELSHTEAFF. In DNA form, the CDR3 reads TGTGCAAGTCGCTTAGAGCTCTCCCACACTGAAGCTTTCTTT.

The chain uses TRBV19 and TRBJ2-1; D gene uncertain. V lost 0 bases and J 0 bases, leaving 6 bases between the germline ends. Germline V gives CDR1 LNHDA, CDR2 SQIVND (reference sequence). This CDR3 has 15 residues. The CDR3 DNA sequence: TGTGCCAGTAGTATAGACGGAAGCTCCTACAATGAGCAGTTCTTC. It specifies CASSIDGSSYNEQFF.

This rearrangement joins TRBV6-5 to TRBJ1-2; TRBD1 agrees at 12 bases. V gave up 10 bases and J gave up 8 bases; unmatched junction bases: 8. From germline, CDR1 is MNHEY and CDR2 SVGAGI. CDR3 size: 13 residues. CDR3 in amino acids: CAITGTGGAGYTF. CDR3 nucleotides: TGTGCCATTACGGGGACAGGGGGCGCGGGCTACACCTTC.

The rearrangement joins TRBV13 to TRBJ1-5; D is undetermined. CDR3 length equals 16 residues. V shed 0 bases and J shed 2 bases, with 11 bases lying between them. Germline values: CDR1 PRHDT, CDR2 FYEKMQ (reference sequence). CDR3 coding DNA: TGTGCCAGCAGCTTAGGCGGCAGCAAGGGCAATCAGCCCCAGCATTTT. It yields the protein CASSLGGSKGNQPQHF. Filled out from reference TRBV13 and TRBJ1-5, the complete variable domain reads AAGVIQSPRHLIKEKRETATLKCYPIPRHDTVYWYQQGPGQDPQFLISFYEKMQSDKGSIPDRFSAQQFSDYHSELNMSSLELGDSALYFCASSLGGSKGNQPQHFGDGTRLSIL.

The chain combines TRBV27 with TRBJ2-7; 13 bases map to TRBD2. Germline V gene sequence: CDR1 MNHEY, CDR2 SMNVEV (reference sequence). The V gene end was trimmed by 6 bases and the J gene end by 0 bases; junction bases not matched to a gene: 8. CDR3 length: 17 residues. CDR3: CASRTSGRALSSYEQYF. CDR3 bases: TGTGCCAGCAGAACTAGCGGGAGGGCCCTGAGCTCCTACGAGCAGTACTTC.

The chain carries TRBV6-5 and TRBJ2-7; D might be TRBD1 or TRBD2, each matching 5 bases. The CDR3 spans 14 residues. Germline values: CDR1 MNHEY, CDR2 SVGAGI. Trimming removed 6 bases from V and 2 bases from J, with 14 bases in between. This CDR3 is CASSAGTDTYEQYF. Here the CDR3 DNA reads TGTGCCAGCAGCGCCGGGACCGATACCTACGAGCAGTACTTC.

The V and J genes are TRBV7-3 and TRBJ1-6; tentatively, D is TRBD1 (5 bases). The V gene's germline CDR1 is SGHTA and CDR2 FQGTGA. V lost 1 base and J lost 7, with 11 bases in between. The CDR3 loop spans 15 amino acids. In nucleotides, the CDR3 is TGTGCCAGCAGCTTAATCGGGGGGTACAATTCACCCCTCCACTTT. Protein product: CASSLIGGYNSPLHF.

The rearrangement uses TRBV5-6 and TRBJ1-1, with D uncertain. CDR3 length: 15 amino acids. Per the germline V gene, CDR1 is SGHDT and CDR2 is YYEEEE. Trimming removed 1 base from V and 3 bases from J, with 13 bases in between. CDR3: CASSLIREPYTEAFF. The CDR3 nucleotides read TGTGCCAGCAGCTTGATCCGGGAGCCCTACACTGAAGCTTTCTTT.

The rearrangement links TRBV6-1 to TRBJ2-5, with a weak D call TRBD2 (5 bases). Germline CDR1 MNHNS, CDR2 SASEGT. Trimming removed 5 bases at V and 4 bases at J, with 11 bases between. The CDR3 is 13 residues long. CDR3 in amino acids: CASSPGSGETQYF. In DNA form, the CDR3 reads TGTGCCAGCAGTCCAGGCAGCGGAGAGACCCAGTACTTC.

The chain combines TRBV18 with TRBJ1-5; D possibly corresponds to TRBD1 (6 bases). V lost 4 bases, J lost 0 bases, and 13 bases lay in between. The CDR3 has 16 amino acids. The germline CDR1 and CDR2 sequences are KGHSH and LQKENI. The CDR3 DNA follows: TGTGCCAGCTCACACGGACAGCCGGATAGCAATCAGCCCCAGCATTTT. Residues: CASSHGQPDSNQPQHF.

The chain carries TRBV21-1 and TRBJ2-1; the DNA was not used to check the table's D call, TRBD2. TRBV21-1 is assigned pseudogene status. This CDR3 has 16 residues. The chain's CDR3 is CASSRGTSGKHNEQFF. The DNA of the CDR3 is TGTGCCAGCAGCCGCGGGACTAGCGGGAAACACAATGAGCAGTTCTTC.